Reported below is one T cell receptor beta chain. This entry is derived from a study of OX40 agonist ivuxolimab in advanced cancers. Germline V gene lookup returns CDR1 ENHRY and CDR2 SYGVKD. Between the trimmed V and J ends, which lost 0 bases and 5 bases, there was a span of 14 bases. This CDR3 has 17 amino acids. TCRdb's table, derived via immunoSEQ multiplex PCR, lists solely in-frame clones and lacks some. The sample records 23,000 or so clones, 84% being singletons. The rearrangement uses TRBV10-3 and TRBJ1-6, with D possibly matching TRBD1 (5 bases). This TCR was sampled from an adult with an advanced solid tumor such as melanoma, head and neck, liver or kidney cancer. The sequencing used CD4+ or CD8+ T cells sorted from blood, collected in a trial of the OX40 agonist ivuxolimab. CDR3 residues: CAISESFDSGNNSPLHF. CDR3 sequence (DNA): TGTGCCATCAGTGAGTCTTTCGACAGTGGGAATAATTCACCCCTCCACTTT.